The 31 T cell receptor beta chains presented below share a single source sample, sequenced in a study of T-cell reconstitution after alpha-beta-depleted transplantation in children. Unique molecular identifiers tagged the TCRbeta library. From the PCR reads, TCRdb called clonotypes with MiXCR, one entry per CDR3 protein. The data show 250,000 or so distinct CDR3 sequences, more than 20% seen once. Specimen: PBMCs, mostly from graft donor cells, collected 360 days after TCRalphabeta/CD19-depleted stem cell transplant. These receptors were taken from a female patient aged 2-9 years who had a stem cell transplant for congenital amegakaryocytic thrombocytopenia, so the T cells may come from the graft donor.

This clonotype was observed many times. The gene calls are TRBV9 and TRBJ2-5, with no clear D. The CDR3 is 12 residues long. The germline V gene has CDR1 SGDLS and CDR2 YYNGEE. Trimming left V 5 bases short and J 5 bases short, with 10 bases between. The CDR3 DNA follows: TGTGCCAGCAGTCGCCCCGCGGAGACCCAGTACTTC. Translation gives CASSRPAETQYF.

The table lists this clonotype with a few counts. The chain uses TRBV28 and TRBJ2-5; D possibly corresponds to TRBD2 (5 bases). V was shortened by 2 bases and J by 5 bases, with 15 bases between the two germline ends. The CDR3 length is 15 residues. Germline V gene lookup returns CDR1 MDHEN and CDR2 SYDVKM. The CDR3 bases are TGTGCCAGCAGTTTACTCGGACTCCGAGGGGAGACCCAGTACTTC. Translated: CASSLLGLRGETQYF.

As concerns this clonotype: One end of the junction varies from germline; a read error may be responsible. The CDR3 region is CASSLIQGGTGELLF. In DNA form, the CDR3 reads TGTGCCAGCAGCTTAATACAGGGAGGGACCGGGGAGCTGCTTTTT. The V gene is TRBV7-3, the J gene TRBJ2-2; D may be TRBD2 (7 bases). This CDR3 contains 15 residues. Germline values: CDR1 SGHTA, CDR2 FQGTGA. Full variable domain (outside the CDR3, taken from reference TRBV7-3 and TRBJ2-2): GAGVSQTPSNKVTEKGKYVELRCDPISGHTALYWYRQSLGQGPEFLIYFQGTGAADDSGLPNDRFFAVRPEGSVSTLKIQRTERGDSAVYLCASSLIQGGTGELLFGEGSRLTVL.

This clonotype turned up a few times. In DNA, the CDR3 is TGTGCCAGCAGTACCCGGCAGAAAGGAGGAGAGACCCAGTACTTC. Translating it yields CASSTRQKGGETQYF. This chain joins TRBV27 and TRBJ2-5; D perhaps matches TRBD2 (5 bases). The CDR3 runs to 15 residues. The V end was cut by 5 bases, the J end by 4 bases, with 17 bases between. Per germline, CDR1 MNHEY and CDR2 SMNVEV (reference sequence).

This clonotype was picked up a small number of times. This chain uses TRBV5-1 with TRBJ1-3; TRBD1 might be the D (5 bases). The CDR3 consists of 13 residues. Germline V gene data show CDR1 as SGHRS and CDR2 as YFSETQ. With 7 bases removed from V and 2 bases from J, the gap between germline ends came to 10 bases. CDR3 sequence: CASWGTAGNTIYF. CDR3 in DNA: TGCGCCAGCTGGGGGACCGCTGGAAACACCATATATTTT.

This clonotype has ten or more counts. The gene calls are TRBV5-1 and TRBJ2-1; no clear D gene. Trimming shortened V by 4 bases and J by 8 bases, and 13 bases separated the two germline ends. This CDR3 region has 13 residues. The germline gives CDR1 SGHRS, CDR2 YFSETQ. The CDR3 region is CASSHRLGHEQFF. The CDR3 DNA is TGCGCCAGCAGCCATCGTCTAGGGCATGAGCAGTTCTTC.

As for this clonotype: A much larger clone is a single base away; this may be a read error. V and J are TRBV29-1 and TRBJ2-2, with D unresolved. Germline V gene lookup returns CDR1 SQVTM and CDR2 ANQGSEA. The CDR3 length is 15 residues. Trimming removed 5 bases at V and 6 bases at J, with 19 bases between. The CDR3 is CSVQARDKESGELFF. The CDR3 DNA reads TGCAGCGTTCAAGCGCGAGACAAGGAATCCGGGGAGCTGTTTTTT.

This clonotype was recorded a few times. The chain carries TRBV5-1 and TRBJ2-6; D possibly corresponds to TRBD1 (7 bases). V gave up 2 bases and J gave up 2 bases, with 11 bases separating them. CDR1 is SGHRS and CDR2 is YFSETQ in the germline V gene. The CDR3 sequence is 16 residues long. The CDR3 is CASSFTGEAGANVLTF. In nucleotides, the CDR3 is TGCGCCAGCAGCTTCACAGGGGAGGCTGGGGCCAACGTCCTGACTTTC.

V usage is TRBV28 and J usage is TRBJ1-5; 7 bases fit TRBD1. Germline V gene data show CDR1 as MDHEN and CDR2 as SYDVKM. CDR3 length: 15 amino acids. Trimming cost V 5 bases and J 4 bases; bases outside gene matches: 8. CDR3 sequence: CASSTRTGVNQPQHF. CDR3 DNA: TGTGCCAGCAGTACTCGGACAGGAGTGAATCAGCCCCAGCATTTT.

In its sample, this clonotype was seen a few times. V is TRBV28 and J is TRBJ1-1; D remains ambiguous. The ends were cut back, 3 bases at V and 5 bases at J, with 13 bases in the middle. Germline V CDR1 and CDR2: MDHEN, SYDVKM. There are 14 residues in the CDR3. Written as DNA, the CDR3 is TGTGCCAGCAGTTTCGCACCCGGGAAAACTGAAGCTTTCTTT. Amino acid sequence: CASSFAPGKTEAFF.

The V call is TRBV12-3 or TRBV12-4, the J call TRBJ1-2; D uncertain. CDR3 length: 12 residues. Trimming left V 8 bases short and J 4 bases short, with 11 bases between. The CDR3: CASSKEGYGYTF. The CDR3 region has the DNA TGTGCCAGCTCAAAGGAAGGCTATGGCTACACCTTC.

This clonotype was seen ten or more times. V usage is TRBV5-1 and J usage is TRBJ2-1; D is uncertain. This CDR3 region has 13 residues. Trimming took 4 bases from V and 7 from J, leaving 12 bases between them. Germline CDR1 reads SGHRS; CDR2 reads YFSETQ. For the CDR3, the DNA is TGCGCCAGCAGCAACCCCAGAGTTAATGAGCAGTTCTTC. Encoded protein: CASSNPRVNEQFF.

This chain connects TRBV21-1 to TRBJ1-5. TRBV21-1 is annotated as a pseudogene. The CDR3 extends over 14 amino acids. CDR3 sequence: CASSTIGPNQPQHF. CDR3 DNA: TGTGCCAGCAGCACAATAGGGCCGAATCAGCCCCAGCATTTT.

This clonotype showed up just once. The chain is built from TRBV28 and TRBJ2-7, with 9 positions matching TRBD2. CDR1 MDHEN and CDR2 SYDVKM come from the germline V gene. V gave up 1 base and J gave up 2 bases; unmatched junction bases: 6. There are 16 residues in the CDR3. The CDR3 DNA reads TGTGCCAGCAGTTTATCGGCTAGCGGGAAGGCCTACGAGCAGTACTTC. Encoded protein: CASSLSASGKAYEQYF. The whole variable domain, filled in from reference TRBV28 and TRBJ2-7, reads DVKVTQSSRYLVKRTGEKVFLECVQDMDHENMFWYRQDPGLGLRLIYFSYDVKMKEKGDIPEGYSVSREKKERFSLILESASTNQTSMYLCASSLSASGKAYEQYFGPGTRLTVT.

The genes are TRBV9 and TRBJ1-4; D remains ambiguous. The CDR3 length is 14 residues. CDR1 SGDLS and CDR2 YYNGEE come from the germline V gene. Trimming pared 3 bases from V and 8 bases from J, leaving 14 bases between. CDR3 in amino acids: CASSGIRRPEKLFF. The CDR3 DNA is TGTGCCAGCAGCGGGATCCGACGCCCCGAAAAACTGTTTTTT.

This clonotype has more than one count but fewer than ten. The rearrangement links TRBV3-1 to TRBJ1-1, with D hard to call. The germline V gene encodes CDR1 LGHDT and CDR2 YNNKEL (reference sequence). The CDR3 totals 16 residues. Deletions cut 3 bases from V and 8 bases from J, with 22 bases between. The CDR3 nucleotides are TGTGCCAGCAGCCAGGACCGGTCCAGTCTCAAATTGGAAGCTTTCTTT. This encodes CASSQDRSSLKLEAFF.

This clonotype was seen only a few times. The rearrangement links TRBV5-1 to TRBJ2-2; 7 nucleotides align to TRBD1. The V gene end was trimmed by 0 bases and the J gene end by 5 bases; junction bases not matched to a gene: 4. Germline CDR1 SGHRS, CDR2 YFSETQ. This CDR3 is built from 15 residues. CDR3 protein: CASSLVTGRTGELFF. CDR3 in DNA: TGCGCCAGCAGCTTGGTGACAGGGCGAACCGGGGAGCTGTTTTTT. The complete variable domain, with remaining parts taken from reference TRBV5-1 and TRBJ2-2, reads KAGVTQTPRYLIKTRGQQVTLSCSPISGHRSVSWYQQTPGQGLQFLFEYFSETQRNKGNFPGRFSGRQFSNSRSEMNVSTLELGDSALYLCASSLVTGRTGELFFGEGSRLTVL.

This chain joins TRBV7-2 and TRBJ2-7; 7 positions agree with TRBD2. The V gene end was trimmed by 2 bases and the J gene end by 2 bases; junction bases not matched to a gene: 6. The CDR3 spans 15 residues. The germline gives CDR1 SGHTA, CDR2 FQGNSA. The CDR3 DNA follows: TGTGCCAGCAGCTTATCAGCGGGACTCACCTACGAGCAGTACTTC. Translating gives CASSLSAGLTYEQYF.

The chain couples TRBV29-1 to TRBJ1-1; 9 nucleotides match TRBD1. Unmatched junction bases numbered 3, after V lost 7 bases and J lost 3 bases. The CDR3 runs 12 residues. The germline CDR1 and CDR2 sequences are SQVTM and ANQGSEA. The CDR3 DNA sequence: TGCAGCGGGGGACAGGGCCACACTGAAGCTTTCTTT. It yields the protein CSGGQGHTEAFF.

The chain employs TRBV6-2 or TRBV6-3 and TRBJ2-1; the D is unclear. The V end was cut by 7 bases, the J end by 3 bases, with 13 bases between. The germline CDR1 and CDR2 sequences are MNHEY and SVGEGT. The CDR3 is made up of 14 amino acids. CDR3 region: CASIGTMNYNEQFF. DNA for the CDR3: TGTGCCAGCATTGGTACGATGAACTACAATGAGCAGTTCTTC.

The rearrangement uses TRBV5-1 and TRBJ2-7; no reliable D call. Germline V gives CDR1 SGHRS, CDR2 YFSETQ. Trimming took off 1 base at V and 0 bases at J, with 8 bases between the two ends. The CDR3 totals 14 residues. CDR3 sequence (DNA): TGCGCCAGCAGCTTGACAGTGAGCTCCTACGAGCAGTACTTC. Translating gives CASSLTVSSYEQYF.

Only a few counts were recorded for this clonotype. The chain carries TRBV4-1 and TRBJ2-5; 12 bases agree with TRBD2. The CDR3 extends over 18 amino acids. Looked up from germline, CDR1 is MGHRA and CDR2 is YSYEKL. Losses at the gene ends were 1 base for V and 2 bases for J; bases not matched to a gene: 8. CDR3 loop: CASSQVVGLAGGQETQYF. The CDR3 DNA sequence: TGCGCCAGCAGCCAAGTCGTGGGGCTAGCGGGGGGGCAAGAGACCCAGTACTTC.

For the CDR3, the DNA is TGTGCCAGCAGTTTAGCGCCTCACAGGGGGCCAGAGTCCTACGAGCAGTACTTC. This gives the protein CASSLAPHRGPESYEQYF. This chain connects TRBV12-3 or TRBV12-4 to TRBJ2-7; 9 bases fit TRBD1. The V gene end was trimmed by 0 bases and the J gene end by 1 base; junction bases not matched to a gene: 10. This CDR3 has 18 amino acids.

The rearrangement uses TRBV20-1 and TRBJ1-4; the D gene is possibly TRBD1 (5 bases). The ends were cut back, 5 bases at V and 0 bases at J, with 16 bases in the middle. Germline CDR1 reads DFQATT; CDR2 reads SNEGSKA (reference sequence). CDR3 size: 16 residues. CDR3 nucleotides: TGCAGTGCTTCCCAGGGACGTATTTCAACTAATGAAAAACTGTTTTTT. Residues: CSASQGRISTNEKLFF.

The rearrangement joins TRBV11-2 to TRBJ2-3, with TRBD1 matching over 9 bases. The germline V gene has CDR1 SGHAT and CDR2 FQNNGV. The trim removed 3 bases at V and 2 bases at J, leaving 3 bases unmatched. This CDR3 spans 15 amino acids. The CDR3 bases are TGTGCCAGCAGCTTTCGGGACAGGGACACAGATACGCAGTATTTT. Protein sequence: CASSFRDRDTDTQYF.

The chain links TRBV9 to TRBJ2-3; D gene unclear. Trimming cost V 0 bases and J 6 bases, with 14 bases left between them. CDR3 size: 15 residues. Germline V gives CDR1 SGDLS, CDR2 YYNGEE. The CDR3 reads CASSVDSRSLDTQYF. DNA for the CDR3: TGTGCCAGCAGCGTAGACAGCCGATCCTTGGATACGCAGTATTTT.

The chain recombines TRBV9 with TRBJ2-1; perhaps TRBD2 as D (5 bases). V was pared by 0 bases and J by 9 bases, with 10 bases between. CDR3 size: 13 residues. Germline V gives CDR1 SGDLS, CDR2 YYNGEE. In DNA, the CDR3 is TGTGCCAGCAGCGTAGGAGGGAATAGTGAGCAGTTCTTC. As protein: CASSVGGNSEQFF.

J is TRBJ1-4 and V is TRBV7-8, with D perhaps TRBD1 (5 bases). This CDR3 comprises 16 residues. Germline V gene sequence: CDR1 SGHVS, CDR2 FQNEAQ. V lost 5 bases and J lost 0, with 13 bases in between. The CDR3 sequence: CASSPQGYPTNEKLFF. CDR3 nucleotides: TGTGCCAGCAGCCCCCAGGGATATCCAACTAATGAAAAACTGTTTTTT.

The chain uses TRBV5-4 and TRBJ2-7; no reliable D call. Germline CDR1 reads SGHNT; CDR2 reads YYREEE (reference sequence). This CDR3 has 13 amino acids. Between the trimmed V and J ends, which lost 2 bases and 5 bases, there was a span of 11 bases. The DNA for the CDR3 is TGTGCCAGCAGCTTACAAAGGGTGAACGAGCAGTACTTC. Residues: CASSLQRVNEQYF.

As regards this clonotype: One end of the junction is discordant with germline, which a read error may explain. J is TRBJ1-3 and V is TRBV6-5; D is unresolved. The CDR3 runs 14 residues. Germline CDR1 MNHEY, CDR2 SVGAGI. CDR3 sequence: CASTYSRSGNTIYF. The CDR3 region has the DNA TGTGCCAGCACTTACTCACGCTCTGGAAACACCATATATTTT.

This CDR3 is CASSKGADGDPSSYNEQFF. The DNA for the CDR3 is TGTGCCAGCAGCAAAGGGGCAGATGGGGACCCCAGCTCCTACAATGAGCAGTTCTTC. The chain uses TRBV21-1 and TRBJ2-1; the table's D call, TRBD1, was not checked against the DNA. TRBV21-1 is a listed pseudogene. This CDR3 comprises 19 residues.